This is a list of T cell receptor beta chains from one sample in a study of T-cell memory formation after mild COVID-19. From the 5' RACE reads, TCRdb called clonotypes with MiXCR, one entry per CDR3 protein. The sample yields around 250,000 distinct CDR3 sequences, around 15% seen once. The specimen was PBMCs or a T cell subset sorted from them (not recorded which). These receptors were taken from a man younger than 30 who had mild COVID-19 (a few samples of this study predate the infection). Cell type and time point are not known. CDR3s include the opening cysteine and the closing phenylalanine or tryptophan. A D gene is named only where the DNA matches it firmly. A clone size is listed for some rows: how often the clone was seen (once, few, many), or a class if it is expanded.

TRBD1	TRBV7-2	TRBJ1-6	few	CASSFPGGGSPLHF	TGTGCCAGCAGCTTTCCAGGGGGCGGATCACCCCTCCACTTT
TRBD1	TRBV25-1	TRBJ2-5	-	CANSEGATETQYF	TGTGCCAACAGTGAGGGGGCTACGGAGACCCAGTACTTC
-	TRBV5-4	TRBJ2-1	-	CASSSDRDGNYNEQFF	TGTGCCAGCAGCTCCGACCGGGACGGGAATTACAATGAGCAGTTCTTC
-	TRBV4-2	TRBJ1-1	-	CASSQVQGKAFF	TGTGCCAGCAGCCAAGTGCAGGGAAAAGCTTTCTTT
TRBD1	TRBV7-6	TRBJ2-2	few	CASSFFLTGKLQRNTGELFF	TGTGCCAGCAGCTTTTTCTTGACAGGGAAGCTCCAAAGAAACACCGGGGAGCTGTTTTTT
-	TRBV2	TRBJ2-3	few	CASSGRSDTQYF	TGTGCCAGCAGTGGGCGGTCCGATACGCAGTATTTT
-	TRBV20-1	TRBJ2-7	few	CSAVQGNEQYF	TGCAGTGCCGTGCAGGGCAACGAGCAGTACTTC
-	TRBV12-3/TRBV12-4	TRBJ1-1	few	CASARDTNTEAFF	TGTGCCAGCGCCCGGGACACGAACACTGAAGCTTTCTTT
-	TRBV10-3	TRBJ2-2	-	CAISGSPFGELFF	TGTGCCATCAGTGGTTCTCCATTTGGGGAGCTGTTTTTT
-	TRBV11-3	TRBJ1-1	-	CASKEIRFGAGLGIFAEAFF	TGTGCCAGCAAAGAGATTCGTTTCGGGGCGGGGCTCGGAATTTTCGCTGAAGCTTTCTTT
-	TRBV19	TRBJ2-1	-	CASSTNIRGSYNEQFF	TGTGCCAGTAGTACTAATATCAGGGGCTCCTACAATGAGCAGTTCTTC
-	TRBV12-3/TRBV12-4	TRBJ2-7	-	CASSHGQRGSEQYF	TGTGCCAGCAGTCATGGACAGAGAGGAAGCGAGCAGTACTTC
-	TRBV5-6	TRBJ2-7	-	CASSSGRGGAYEQYF	TGTGCCAGCAGCTCGGGCCGAGGGGGGGCCTACGAGCAGTACTTC
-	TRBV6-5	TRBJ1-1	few	CASSVTWNTEAFF	TGTGCCAGCAGTGTTACATGGAACACTGAAGCTTTCTTT
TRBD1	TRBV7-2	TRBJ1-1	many	CASSLGQGQITEAFF	TGTGCCAGCAGCTTAGGACAGGGGCAGATCACTGAAGCTTTCTTT
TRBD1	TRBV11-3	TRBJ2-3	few	CASNTSHGTGSPTDALTDTQYF	TGTGCCAGCAACACTTCTCACGGGACAGGGTCCCCTACGGACGCCCTCACAGATACGCAGTATTTT
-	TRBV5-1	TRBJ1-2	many	CASSVTSGGRGYTF	TGCGCCAGCAGCGTAACATCGGGGGGCCGTGGCTACACCTTC
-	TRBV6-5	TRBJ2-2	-	CASSYWGELFF	TGTGCCAGCAGTTATTGGGGGGAGCTGTTTTTT
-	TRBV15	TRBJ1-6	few	CATSRETGYSPLHF	TGTGCCACCAGCAGAGAAACAGGGTATTCACCCCTCCACTTT
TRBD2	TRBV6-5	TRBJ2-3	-	CASSYSGGARSTDTQYF	TGTGCCAGCAGTTACAGCGGGGGGGCCAGGAGCACAGATACGCAGTATTTT
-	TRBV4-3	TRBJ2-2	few	CASRGGYTGELFF	TGCGCCAGCAGAGGCGGGTATACCGGGGAGCTGTTTTTT
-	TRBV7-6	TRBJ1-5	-	CASSLSAPGQHSNQPQHF	TGTGCCAGCAGCTTATCTGCCCCGGGTCAACACTCCAATCAGCCCCAGCATTTT